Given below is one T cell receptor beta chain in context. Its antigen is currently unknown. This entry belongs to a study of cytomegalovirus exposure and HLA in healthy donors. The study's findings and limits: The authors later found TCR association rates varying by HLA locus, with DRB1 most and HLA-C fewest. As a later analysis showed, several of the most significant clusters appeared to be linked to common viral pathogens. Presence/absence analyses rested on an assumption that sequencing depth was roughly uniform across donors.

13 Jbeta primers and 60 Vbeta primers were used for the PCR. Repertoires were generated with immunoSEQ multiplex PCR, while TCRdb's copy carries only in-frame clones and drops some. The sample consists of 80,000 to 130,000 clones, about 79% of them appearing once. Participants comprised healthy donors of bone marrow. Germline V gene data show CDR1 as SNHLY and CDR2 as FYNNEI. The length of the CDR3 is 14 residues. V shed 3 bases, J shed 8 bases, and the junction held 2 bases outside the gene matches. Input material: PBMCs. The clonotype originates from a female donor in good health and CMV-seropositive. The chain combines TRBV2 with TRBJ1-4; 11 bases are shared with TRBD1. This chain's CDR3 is CASSEDRGREKLFF. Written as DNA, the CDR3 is TGTGCCAGCAGTGAGGACAGGGGGCGGGAAAAACTGTTTTTT.